The clone carrying this TCR beta chain has more than one count but fewer than ten. CDR1 MDHEN and CDR2 SYDVKM come from the germline V gene. V lost 5 bases and J lost 10, with 9 bases in between. The CDR3 contains 12 residues. This record belongs to a study of T cells after yellow fever vaccination. TCRdb re-called the 5' RACE reads through MiXCR, storing one row per CDR3 protein. The sample holds 450,000 to 600,000 distinct CDR3 sequences, 17% seen once. The material sequenced was PBMCs, taken less than 6 days after the first yellow fever vaccination. The source of this sequence is a man aged 18 to 29 who received the YFV17D yellow fever vaccine. The V call is TRBV28, the J call TRBJ1-6; D is unclear. CDR3 amino acids: CASSRGLSPLHF. The CDR3 DNA reads TGTGCCAGCAGTCGGGGTCTCTCACCCCTCCACTTT.